The next 32 T cell receptor beta chains were all read from a single sample in a study of T-cell memory formation after mild COVID-19. TCRdb analysed the 5' RACE reads with MiXCR anew, one entry per CDR3 protein. The data show 210,000 or so distinct CDR3 sequences, 27% seen once. The sequencing input was PBMCs or a T cell subset sorted from them (not recorded which). Receptor source: an adult woman who had mild COVID-19 (a few samples of this study predate the infection). Cell type and time point are not known.

This clonotype showed up many times. The V and J genes are TRBV5-5 and TRBJ1-1, with a weak D call TRBD1 (5 bases). The V gene lost 7 bases and the J gene lost 0 bases, with 10 bases spanning the gap. CDR1 and CDR2 from the germline V gene are SGHKS and YYEKEE (reference sequence). This CDR3 is built from 13 residues. The CDR3 here is CASLKDMNTEAFF. Written as DNA, the CDR3 is TGTGCCAGCTTGAAGGACATGAACACTGAAGCTTTCTTT.

V is TRBV12-5 and J is TRBJ1-5; TRBD1 agrees at 8 bases. Germline V gives CDR1 LGHNT, CDR2 FRNRAP. The V gene end was trimmed by 2 bases and the J gene end by 2 bases; junction bases not matched to a gene: 11. The length of the CDR3 is 18 residues. CDR3 nucleotides: TGTGCTAGTGGTTTGCAAACCCAGGGGGCGAAGGGCAATCAGCCCCAGCATTTT. This codes for CASGLQTQGAKGNQPQHF.

V gene TRBV3-1 combines with J gene TRBJ2-6, with 7 positions matching TRBD1. The CDR3 length is 16 residues. J lost 2 bases, V lost 3 bases, and 4 bases had no gene match. CDR1 and CDR2 from the germline V gene are LGHDT and YNNKEL (reference sequence). CDR3 residues: CASSHDQGAGANVLTF. The CDR3 coding sequence is TGTGCCAGCAGCCATGACCAGGGGGCTGGGGCCAACGTCCTGACTTTC.

This chain links TRBV11-2 with TRBJ1-2, with D tentatively TRBD1 (5 bases). The CDR3 totals 15 residues. Trimming removed 10 bases from V and 8 bases from J, with 26 bases in between. Germline V gene data show CDR1 as SGHAT and CDR2 as FQNNGV. The CDR3 nucleotides read TGTGCCAATCTATACGGGGGAACGCTTCTTGGCGGCTACACCTTC. Its translation is CANLYGGTLLGGYTF.

The chain recombines TRBV5-4 with TRBJ2-1; a weak D match, TRBD2 (6 bases). The CDR3 has 16 residues. The V end lost 4 bases, the J end lost 4 bases, and 18 bases lay between the germline ends. Germline assignment: CDR1 SGHNT and CDR2 YYREEE (reference sequence). This CDR3 reads CASSRSGASDYNEQFF. The CDR3, as DNA: TGTGCCAGCAGCCGCTCCGGGGCTAGCGATTACAATGAGCAGTTCTTC.

The CDR3 reads CSARIGAGREQYF. CDR3 sequence (DNA): TGCAGTGCTAGAATTGGGGCAGGTCGCGAGCAGTACTTC. This sequence joins TRBV20-1 and TRBJ2-7, with TRBD1 as a possible D gene (5 bases). The CDR3 contains 13 residues. V gave up 2 bases and J gave up 6 bases, with 14 bases separating them. Germline V gene lookup returns CDR1 DFQATT and CDR2 SNEGSKA (reference sequence).

The sample holds a few counts of this clonotype. This chain connects TRBV5-6 to TRBJ2-7, with a possible D match to TRBD2 (5 bases). The CDR3 spans 14 residues. V lost 0 bases, J lost 6 bases, and 13 bases lay in between. Germline V gives CDR1 SGHDT, CDR2 YYEEEE. The DNA of the CDR3 is TGTGCCAGCAGCTTGGCCGGACTTCAAGGCGAGCAGTACTTC. It yields the protein CASSLAGLQGEQYF.

This clonotype was detected only a few times. The chain employs TRBV7-2 and TRBJ2-5, with D possibly matching TRBD2 (6 bases). The CDR3 runs to 13 residues. CDR1 is SGHTA, CDR2 FQGNSA, per germline. V dropped 2 bases and J dropped 5 bases, with 9 bases sitting between them. The CDR3 region has the DNA TGTGCCAGCAGCTTATATGGAGGGGAGACCCAGTACTTC. It yields the protein CASSLYGGETQYF.

This rearrangement joins TRBV9 to TRBJ2-3; 7 nucleotides agree with TRBD2. Trimming removed 3 bases from V and 5 bases from J; junction bases left unmatched: 12. Looked up from germline, CDR1 is SGDLS and CDR2 is YYNGEE. The CDR3 spans 16 residues. The CDR3 spells CASSAKWREYIDTQYF. The DNA of the CDR3 is TGTGCCAGCAGCGCCAAGTGGCGGGAGTACATAGATACGCAGTATTTT.

This clonotype has only a few counts. One end of the junction varies from germline; a read error may be responsible. The chain uses TRBV7-9 and TRBJ2-4; TRBD2 aligns across 9 bases. The V gene's germline CDR1 is SEHNR and CDR2 FQNEAQ (reference sequence). The CDR3 consists of 15 residues. The CDR3 DNA sequence: TGTGCCAGCAGCCAACCGGGACTAGCCATAAACATTCAGTACTTC. This translates into CASSQPGLAINIQYF. Using reference TRBV7-9 and TRBJ2-4 for the parts outside the CDR3, the full variable domain is DTGVSQNPRHKITKRGQNVTFRCDPISEHNRLYWYRQTLGQGPEFLTYFQNEAQLEKSRLLSDRFSAERPKGSFSTLEIQRTEQGDSAMYLCASSQPGLAINIQYFGAGTRLSVL.

This clonotype was seen at least ten times. This chain joins TRBV20-1 and TRBJ2-5; the D gene is possibly TRBD2 (6 bases). CDR1 is DFQATT and CDR2 is SNEGSKA in the germline V gene (reference sequence). The CDR3 contains 13 residues. V lost 6 bases and J lost 4, with 15 bases in between. The CDR3 sequence: CSAPLAQGETQYF. The CDR3, as DNA: TGCAGTGCCCCCCTAGCGCAAGGAGAGACCCAGTACTTC.

This chain uses TRBV7-9 with TRBJ1-1; tentatively, D is TRBD1 (5 bases). This CDR3 comprises 14 residues. CDR1 is SEHNR and CDR2 is FQNEAQ in the germline V gene (reference sequence). V lost 1 base and J lost 3, with 9 bases in between. CDR3 sequence reads: CASSLGAGYTEAFF. The DNA of the CDR3 is TGTGCCAGCAGCTTAGGCGCAGGGTACACTGAAGCTTTCTTT.

The chain is built from TRBV10-3 and TRBJ2-7, with TRBD2 as a possible D gene (6 bases). The CDR3 runs 15 residues. Trimming shortened V by 0 bases and J by 4 bases, and 13 bases separated the two germline ends. Germline-derived CDR1 and CDR2 are ENHRY and SYGVKD. This CDR3 reads CAISESLGEDYEQYF. CDR3 nucleotides: TGTGCCATCAGTGAGTCTCTAGGGGAGGATTACGAGCAGTACTTC.

The rearrangement uses TRBV24-1 and TRBJ2-3, with D possibly TRBD2 on 5 matching bases. V was trimmed by 1 base and J by 0 bases, leaving 7 bases between them. The CDR3 has 15 residues. From germline, CDR1 is KGHDR and CDR2 SFDVKD. The CDR3 sequence: CATSDLKRSTDTQYF. The CDR3 DNA reads TGTGCCACCAGTGATTTAAAGCGGAGCACAGATACGCAGTATTTT.

The table lists this clonotype with a few counts. The chain joins TRBV9 to TRBJ2-3, with a tentative D call TRBD1 (5 bases). Trimming took off 0 bases at V and 4 bases at J, with 15 bases between the two ends. The CDR3 runs to 16 residues. Germline CDR1 and CDR2: SGDLS and YYNGEE. Here the CDR3 reads CASSVGGDRLSDTQYF. The CDR3 DNA reads TGTGCCAGCAGCGTAGGTGGTGACAGACTCTCAGATACGCAGTATTTT. The complete variable domain, with remaining parts taken from reference TRBV9 and TRBJ2-3, reads DSGVTQTPKHLITATGQRVTLRCSPRSGDLSVYWYQQSLDQGLQFLIQYYNGEERAKGNILERFSAQQFPDLHSELNLSSLELGDSALYFCASSVGGDRLSDTQYFGPGTRLTVL.

This clonotype has a handful of counts. The chain couples TRBV12-3 or TRBV12-4 to TRBJ2-7; possibly TRBD1 for D (6 bases). The V and J ends lost 5 bases and 6 bases respectively, with 14 bases between them. The CDR3 length is 13 residues. The CDR3 here is CASSGGPLGEQYF. The CDR3 region has the DNA TGTGCCAGCAGTGGGGGCCCCCTTGGCGAGCAGTACTTC.

This clonotype was recorded a few times. The chain carries TRBV6-1 and TRBJ1-1, with D unclear. From germline, CDR1 is MNHNS and CDR2 SASEGT. The CDR3 is made up of 13 amino acids. V gave up 3 bases and J gave up 1 base, with 6 bases separating them. The CDR3 DNA sequence: TGTGCCAGCAGTGAGAGAGAGAACACTGAAGCTTTCTTT. As protein: CASSERENTEAFF.

This clonotype was observed at least ten times. This chain uses TRBV6-5 with TRBJ1-5, with a weak D call TRBD1 (5 bases). Trimming removed 3 bases from V and 0 bases from J, with 9 bases in between. This CDR3 spans 15 amino acids. Germline CDR1 and CDR2: MNHEY and SVGAGI. CDR3 sequence: CASSYGGGSNQPQHF. In nucleotides, the CDR3 is TGTGCCAGCAGTTATGGGGGGGGTAGCAATCAGCCCCAGCATTTT.

The chain employs TRBV7-9 and TRBJ1-4; D remains unclear. With 4 bases removed from V and 5 bases from J, the gap between germline ends came to 14 bases. The CDR3 loop spans 15 amino acids. The germline V gene encodes CDR1 SEHNR and CDR2 FQNEAQ (reference sequence). The CDR3 nucleotides read TGTGCCAGCAGCTCCCAAGGGCGGAACAATGAAAAACTGTTTTTT. Its translation is CASSSQGRNNEKLFF.

CDR3 in DNA: TGCGCCAGCAGCTTTCGGACAGGGGGCTACACAGATACGCAGTATTTT. Encoded protein: CASSFRTGGYTDTQYF. The chain links TRBV4-3 to TRBJ2-3; 11 positions match TRBD1. V trimming: 5 bases; J trimming: 2 bases; junction bases outside the gene matches: 6. CDR1 is LGHNA, CDR2 YSLEER, per germline. The CDR3 sequence is 16 residues long.

This clonotype came up many times. This chain connects TRBV19 to TRBJ2-1; TRBD2 agrees at 14 bases. The CDR3 has 18 amino acids. Germline V CDR1 and CDR2: LNHDA, SQIVND (reference sequence). With 3 bases clipped from V and 5 bases from J, the junction kept 9 bases outside the gene matches. The CDR3 nucleotides are TGTGCCAGTAGTATCCGACCGGGACTAGCGGGAGTCAACAATGAGCAGTTCTTC. It is translated as CASSIRPGLAGVNNEQFF.

This clonotype was detected a few times. The rearrangement uses TRBV13 and TRBJ2-6; D uncertain. V was cut by 4 bases and J by 0 bases, with 13 bases left in between. Germline V gene data show CDR1 as PRHDT and CDR2 as FYEKMQ (reference sequence). The CDR3 is 17 amino acids. As DNA, the CDR3 is TGTGCCAGCAGCTCCGGTTCGACACTCTCTGGGGCCAACGTCCTGACTTTC. Residues: CASSSGSTLSGANVLTF.

This clonotype was counted between two and nine times. The chain links TRBV5-1 to TRBJ1-4; D gene unclear. Deletions cut 0 bases from V and 5 bases from J, with 11 bases between. The CDR3 consists of 15 residues. The germline V gene has CDR1 SGHRS and CDR2 YFSETQ. The CDR3 here is CASSLAAGLNEKLFF. As DNA, the CDR3 is TGCGCCAGCAGCTTGGCGGCAGGCCTGAATGAAAAACTGTTTTTT.

The chain combines TRBV4-1 with TRBJ2-7; 8 positions match TRBD2. This CDR3 region has 16 residues. Looked up from germline, CDR1 is MGHRA and CDR2 is YSYEKL. Germline trimming cut 1 base from V and 5 bases from J; bases unmatched to any gene: 10. CDR3 DNA: TGCGCCAGCAGCCAAGTCCGCGGGGGGCTGGACCACGAGCAGTACTTC. Translating gives CASSQVRGGLDHEQYF.

This clonotype has just a few counts. The gene calls are TRBV6-2 or TRBV6-3 and TRBJ2-1; TRBD1 is a possible D gene (5 bases). Trimming took off 5 bases at V and 7 bases at J, with 24 bases between the two ends. The germline V gene has CDR1 MNHEY and CDR2 SVGEGT. This CDR3 is 17 amino acids long. Here the CDR3 reads CASSRTIRESRGNEQFF. CDR3 nucleotide sequence: TGTGCCAGCAGTCGCACCATCAGGGAAAGTAGGGGAAATGAGCAGTTCTTC.

The chain combines TRBV12-3 or TRBV12-4 with TRBJ2-7; 8 nucleotides line up with TRBD2. The CDR3 loop spans 14 amino acids. The J segment lost 3 bases and the V segment lost 6 bases, leaving 7 bases of the junction unmatched. The chain's CDR3 is CASSGGGRLYEQYF. The CDR3 nucleotides are TGTGCCAGCAGCGGAGGCGGGAGGCTCTACGAGCAGTACTTC.

This clonotype has a handful of counts. This sequence joins TRBV7-9 and TRBJ2-4, with a weak D call TRBD2 (6 bases). The CDR3 has 12 amino acids. Germline V gene data show CDR1 as SEHNR and CDR2 as FQNEAQ (reference sequence). Trimming pared 5 bases from V and 11 bases from J, leaving 13 bases between. CDR3 in amino acids: CASSTQGGVQYF. CDR3 bases: TGTGCCAGCAGCACGCAGGGCGGGGTTCAGTACTTC. The variable domain in full, with the rest retrieved from reference TRBV7-9 and TRBJ2-4, is DTGVSQNPRHKITKRGQNVTFRCDPISEHNRLYWYRQTLGQGPEFLTYFQNEAQLEKSRLLSDRFSAERPKGSFSTLEIQRTEQGDSAMYLCASSTQGGVQYFGAGTRLSVL.

V and J are TRBV4-2 and TRBJ1-3; D is uncertain. Germline lookup yields CDR1 LGHNA and CDR2 YNFKEQ. CDR3 length equals 15 residues. V was pared by 1 base and J by 0 bases, with 7 bases between. The CDR3 protein is CASSQASLSGNTIYF. The CDR3 DNA reads as TGTGCCAGCAGCCAAGCTTCGCTCTCTGGAAACACCATATATTTT.

J is TRBJ2-7 and V is TRBV6-6; D is perhaps TRBD2 (6 bases). This CDR3 contains 14 residues. From germline, CDR1 is MNHNY and CDR2 SVGAGI (reference sequence). V lost 8 bases and J 6 bases, leaving 20 bases between the germline ends. DNA of the CDR3: TGTGCCAGCCACCTGTCCCGGGACTTCGTCGAGCAGTACTTC. Its protein product is CASHLSRDFVEQYF.

This clonotype has just one count. The rearrangement links TRBV5-1 to TRBJ2-7; tentatively, D is TRBD1 or TRBD2 (5 bases each). This CDR3 has 14 amino acids. Trimming removed 4 bases from V and 3 bases from J, with 14 bases in between. Germline V gene data show CDR1 as SGHRS and CDR2 as YFSETQ. CDR3 residues: CASSAGTVVYEQYF. The DNA for the CDR3 is TGCGCCAGCAGCGCTGGGACCGTCGTCTACGAGCAGTACTTC.

This clonotype was seen more than once but under ten times. The chain carries TRBV29-1 and TRBJ2-7; D call uncertain. From germline, CDR1 is SQVTM and CDR2 ANQGSEA. This CDR3 comprises 14 residues. V was shortened by 1 base and J by 7 bases, with 17 bases between the two germline ends. CDR3 nucleotides: TGCAGCGTTGAAGGGGTTGGCAGAGAATCTGAGCAGTACTTC. The encoded protein is CSVEGVGRESEQYF.

This clonotype showed up just a few times. The chain links TRBV4-1 to TRBJ2-7; D gene ambiguous. The germline V gene has CDR1 MGHRA and CDR2 YSYEKL. V was shortened by 0 bases and J by 0 bases, with 6 bases between the two germline ends. This CDR3 is 14 amino acids long. The CDR3 sequence is CASSQEIISYEQYF. CDR3 bases: TGCGCCAGCAGCCAAGAGATCATCTCCTACGAGCAGTACTTC.